The entry below describes one T cell receptor (beta chain). Its target is unknown. The junction had 7 bases not matched to a gene; V was cut back by 0 bases and J by 7 bases. The CDR3 is made up of 15 amino acids. Per germline, CDR1 SGHNT and CDR2 YYREEE (reference sequence). This record comes from a study of cytomegalovirus exposure and HLA in healthy donors. Findings of the study overall: In a later analysis, compared with equally common non-associated chains, HLA-associated beta chains were more expanded. Indistinguishable V segments, including TRBV6-2 and TRBV6-3, were excluded. The authors listed 150 to 200 TCR beta chains as cytomegalovirus-associated. TCR beta sequences reportedly predicted most subjects' HLA-A and HLA-B alleles accurately.

13 Jbeta primers and 60 Vbeta primers were used for the PCR. The method was immunoSEQ multiplex PCR; TCRdb's version includes in-frame clones alone and lacks a portion of them. The sample lists some 150,000 clones, around three quarters occurring once. Sequencing input: PBMCs. This TCR came from a man in his forties in good health and CMV-seropositive. The chain joins TRBV5-4 to TRBJ2-1, with TRBD2 matching 7 bases. This CDR3 reads CASSLGGSRGNEQFF. As DNA, the CDR3 is TGTGCCAGCAGCTTGGGCGGGAGTCGAGGGAATGAGCAGTTCTTC.